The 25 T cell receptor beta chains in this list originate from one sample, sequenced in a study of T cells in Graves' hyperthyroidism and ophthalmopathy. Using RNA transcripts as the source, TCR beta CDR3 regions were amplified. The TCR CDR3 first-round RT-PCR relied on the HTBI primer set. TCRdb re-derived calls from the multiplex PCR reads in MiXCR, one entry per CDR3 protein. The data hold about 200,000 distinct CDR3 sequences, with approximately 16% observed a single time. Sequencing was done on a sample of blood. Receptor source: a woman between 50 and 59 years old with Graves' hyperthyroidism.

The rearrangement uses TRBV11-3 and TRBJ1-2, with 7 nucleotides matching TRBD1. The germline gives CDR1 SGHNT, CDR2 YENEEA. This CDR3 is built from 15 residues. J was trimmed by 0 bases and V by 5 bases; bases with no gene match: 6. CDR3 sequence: CASSNRDRPNYGYTF. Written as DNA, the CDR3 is TGTGCCAGCAGCAACCGGGACAGACCTAACTATGGCTACACCTTC.

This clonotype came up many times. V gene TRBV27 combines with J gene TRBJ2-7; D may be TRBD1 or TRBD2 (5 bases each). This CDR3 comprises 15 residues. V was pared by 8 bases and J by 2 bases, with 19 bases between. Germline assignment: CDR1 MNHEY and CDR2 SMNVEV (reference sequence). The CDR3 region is CASRLLARGAYEQYF. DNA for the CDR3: TGTGCCAGCCGACTTCTAGCCCGGGGCGCCTACGAGCAGTACTTC.

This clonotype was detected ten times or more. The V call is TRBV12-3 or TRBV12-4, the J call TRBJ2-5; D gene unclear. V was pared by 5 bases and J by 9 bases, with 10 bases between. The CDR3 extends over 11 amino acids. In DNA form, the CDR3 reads TGTGCCAGCAGTGCTCATCTTGCCCAGTACTTC. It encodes CASSAHLAQYF.

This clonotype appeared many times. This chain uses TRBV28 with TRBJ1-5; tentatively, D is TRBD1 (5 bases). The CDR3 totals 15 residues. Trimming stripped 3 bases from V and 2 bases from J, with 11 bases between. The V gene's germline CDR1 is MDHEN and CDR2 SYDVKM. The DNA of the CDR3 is TGTGCCAGCAGTTTTAAGGGGTTCGGCAATCAGCCCCAGCATTTT. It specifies CASSFKGFGNQPQHF.

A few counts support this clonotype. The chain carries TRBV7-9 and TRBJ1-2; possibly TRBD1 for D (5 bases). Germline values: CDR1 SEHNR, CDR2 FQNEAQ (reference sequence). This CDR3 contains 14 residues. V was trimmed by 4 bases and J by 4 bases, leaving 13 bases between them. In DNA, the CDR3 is TGTGCCAGCAGCTCCTCGACAGCCACCTATGGCTACACCTTC. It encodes CASSSSTATYGYTF.

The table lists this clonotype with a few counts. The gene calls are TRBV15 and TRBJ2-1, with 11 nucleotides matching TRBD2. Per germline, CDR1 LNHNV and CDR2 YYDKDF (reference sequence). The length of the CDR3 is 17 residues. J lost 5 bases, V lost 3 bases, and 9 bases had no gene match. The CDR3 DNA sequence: TGTGCCACCAGCAGCAATATAGCGGGAGGGCCCAACAATGAGCAGTTCTTC. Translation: CATSSNIAGGPNNEQFF.

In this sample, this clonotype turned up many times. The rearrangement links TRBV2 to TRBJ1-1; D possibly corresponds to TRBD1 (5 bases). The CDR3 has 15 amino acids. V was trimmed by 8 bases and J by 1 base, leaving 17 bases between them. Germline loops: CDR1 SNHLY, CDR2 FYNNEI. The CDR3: CASGGGYGQNTEAFF. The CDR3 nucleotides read TGTGCCAGCGGGGGAGGGTACGGACAGAACACTGAAGCTTTCTTT.

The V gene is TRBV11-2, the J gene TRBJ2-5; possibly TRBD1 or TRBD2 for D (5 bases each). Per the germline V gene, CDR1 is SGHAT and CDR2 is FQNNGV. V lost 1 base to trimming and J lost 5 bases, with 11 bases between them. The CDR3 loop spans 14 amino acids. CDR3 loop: CASSLGGVGETQYF. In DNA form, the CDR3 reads TGTGCCAGCAGCTTAGGAGGGGTTGGGGAGACCCAGTACTTC.

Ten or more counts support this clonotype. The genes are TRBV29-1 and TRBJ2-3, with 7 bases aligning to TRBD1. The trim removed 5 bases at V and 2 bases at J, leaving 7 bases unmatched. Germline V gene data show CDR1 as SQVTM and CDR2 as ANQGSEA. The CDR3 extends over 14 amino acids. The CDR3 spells CSVPGQLLTDTQYF. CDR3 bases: TGCAGCGTTCCGGGACAGCTGCTCACAGATACGCAGTATTTT.

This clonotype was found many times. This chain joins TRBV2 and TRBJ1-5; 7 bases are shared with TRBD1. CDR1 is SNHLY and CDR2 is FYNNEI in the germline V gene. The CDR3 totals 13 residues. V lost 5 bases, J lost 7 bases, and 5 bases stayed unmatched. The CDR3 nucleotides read TGTGCCAGCAGTACCTACAGGGGCCAGCCCCAGCATTTT. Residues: CASSTYRGQPQHF. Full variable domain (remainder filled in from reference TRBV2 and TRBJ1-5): EPEVTQTPSHQVTQMGQEVILRCVPISNHLYFYWYRQILGQKVEFLVSFYNNEISEKSEIFDDQFSVERPDGSNFTLKIRSTKLEDSAMYFCASSTYRGQPQHFGDGTRLSIL.

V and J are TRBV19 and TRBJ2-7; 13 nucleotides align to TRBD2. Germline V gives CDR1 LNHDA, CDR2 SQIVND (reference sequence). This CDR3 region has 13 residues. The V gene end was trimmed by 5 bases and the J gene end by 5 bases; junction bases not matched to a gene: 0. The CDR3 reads CASSGLAGDEQYF. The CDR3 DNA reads TGTGCCAGTAGTGGACTAGCGGGAGACGAGCAGTACTTC.

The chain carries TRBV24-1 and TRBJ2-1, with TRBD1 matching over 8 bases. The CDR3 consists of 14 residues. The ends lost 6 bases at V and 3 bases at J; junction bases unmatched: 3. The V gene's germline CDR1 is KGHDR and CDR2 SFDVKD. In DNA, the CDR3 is TGTGCCACCAGTAGGGGACAGGACTACAATGAGCAGTTCTTC. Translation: CATSRGQDYNEQFF.

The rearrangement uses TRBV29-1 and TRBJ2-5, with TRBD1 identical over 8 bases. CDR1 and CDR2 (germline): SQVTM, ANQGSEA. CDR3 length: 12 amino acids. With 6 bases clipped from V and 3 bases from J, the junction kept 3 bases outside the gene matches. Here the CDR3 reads CSVGTGEETQYF. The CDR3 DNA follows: TGCAGCGTGGGGACAGGAGAAGAGACCCAGTACTTC.

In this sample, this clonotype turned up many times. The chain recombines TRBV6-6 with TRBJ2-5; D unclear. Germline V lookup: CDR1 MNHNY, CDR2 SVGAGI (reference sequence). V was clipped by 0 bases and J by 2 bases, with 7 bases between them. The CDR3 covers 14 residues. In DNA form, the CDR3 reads TGTGCCAGCAGTTACTCTTCGCATCAAGAGACCCAGTACTTC. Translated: CASSYSSHQETQYF.

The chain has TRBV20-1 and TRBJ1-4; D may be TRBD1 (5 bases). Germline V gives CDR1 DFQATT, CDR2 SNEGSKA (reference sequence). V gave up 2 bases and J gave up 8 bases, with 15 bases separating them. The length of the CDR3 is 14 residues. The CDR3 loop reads CSARSRQGLEKLFF. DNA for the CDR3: TGCAGTGCTAGATCACGGCAGGGACTAGAAAAACTGTTTTTT.

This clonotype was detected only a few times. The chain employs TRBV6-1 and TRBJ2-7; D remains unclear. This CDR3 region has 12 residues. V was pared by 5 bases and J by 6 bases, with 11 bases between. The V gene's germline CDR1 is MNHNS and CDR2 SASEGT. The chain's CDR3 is CASSPSAIEQYF. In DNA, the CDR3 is TGTGCCAGCAGTCCCTCAGCGATCGAGCAGTACTTC.

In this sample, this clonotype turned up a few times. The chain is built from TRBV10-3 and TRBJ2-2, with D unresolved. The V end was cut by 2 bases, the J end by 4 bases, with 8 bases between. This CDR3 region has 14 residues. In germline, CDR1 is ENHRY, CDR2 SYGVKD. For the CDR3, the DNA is TGTGCCATCAGTGAGAGGGTCCTCACCGGGGAGCTGTTTTTT. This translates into CAISERVLTGELFF.

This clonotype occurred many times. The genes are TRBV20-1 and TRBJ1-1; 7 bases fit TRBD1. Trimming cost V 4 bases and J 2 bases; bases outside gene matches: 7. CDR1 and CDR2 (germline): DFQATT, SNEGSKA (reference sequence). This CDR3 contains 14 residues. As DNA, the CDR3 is TGCAGTGCTACCCCAGGGGGACCAAACACTGAAGCTTTCTTT. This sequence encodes CSATPGGPNTEAFF.

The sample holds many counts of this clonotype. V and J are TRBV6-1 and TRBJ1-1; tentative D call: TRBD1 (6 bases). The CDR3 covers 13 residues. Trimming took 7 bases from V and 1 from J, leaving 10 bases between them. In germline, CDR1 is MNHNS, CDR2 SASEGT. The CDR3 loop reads CASMGQRNTEAFF. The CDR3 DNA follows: TGTGCCAGCATGGGACAACGGAACACTGAAGCTTTCTTT.

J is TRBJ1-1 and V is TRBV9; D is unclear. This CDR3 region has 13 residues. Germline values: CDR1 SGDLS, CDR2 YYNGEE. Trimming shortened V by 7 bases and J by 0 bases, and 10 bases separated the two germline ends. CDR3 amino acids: CASADLVNTEAFF. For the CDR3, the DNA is TGTGCCAGCGCAGACTTAGTGAACACTGAAGCTTTCTTT.

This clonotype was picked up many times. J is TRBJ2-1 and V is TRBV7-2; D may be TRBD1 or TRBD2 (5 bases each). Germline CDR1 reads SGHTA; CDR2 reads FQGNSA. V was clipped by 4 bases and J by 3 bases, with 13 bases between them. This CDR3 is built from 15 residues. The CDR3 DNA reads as TGTGCCAGCAGCTCGGGACCCAACCGCTACAATGAGCAGTTCTTC. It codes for CASSSGPNRYNEQFF.

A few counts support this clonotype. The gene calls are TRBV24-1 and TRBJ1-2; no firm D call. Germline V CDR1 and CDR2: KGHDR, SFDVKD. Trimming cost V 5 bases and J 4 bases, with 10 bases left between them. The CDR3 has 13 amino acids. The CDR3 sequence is CATSAGFRYGYTF. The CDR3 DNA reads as TGTGCCACCAGTGCGGGGTTTCGCTATGGCTACACCTTC.

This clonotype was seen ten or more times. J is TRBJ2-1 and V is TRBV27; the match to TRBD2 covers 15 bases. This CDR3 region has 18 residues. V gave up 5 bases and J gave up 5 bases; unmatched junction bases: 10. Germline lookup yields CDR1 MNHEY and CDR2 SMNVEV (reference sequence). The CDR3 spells CASSLRGGLAGGHNEQFF. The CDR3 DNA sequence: TGTGCCAGCAGTCTCAGAGGGGGACTAGCGGGAGGTCACAATGAGCAGTTCTTC.

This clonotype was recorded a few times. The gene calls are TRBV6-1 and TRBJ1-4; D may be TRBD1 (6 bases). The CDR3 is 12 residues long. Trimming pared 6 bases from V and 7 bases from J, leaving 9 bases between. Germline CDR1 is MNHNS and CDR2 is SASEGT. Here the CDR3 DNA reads TGTGCCAGCAGAGGACAGATTGAAAAACTGTTTTTT. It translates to CASRGQIEKLFF.

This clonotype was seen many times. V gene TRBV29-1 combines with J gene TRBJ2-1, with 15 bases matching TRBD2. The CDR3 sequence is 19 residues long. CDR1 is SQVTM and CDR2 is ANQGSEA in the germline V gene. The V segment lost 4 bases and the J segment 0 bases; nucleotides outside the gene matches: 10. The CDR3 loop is CSVARRGTSGRSSYNEQFF. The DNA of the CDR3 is TGCAGCGTTGCACGAAGGGGGACTAGCGGGAGGAGCTCCTACAATGAGCAGTTCTTC.